This record covers a single T cell receptor (beta chain). It lacks a known antigen. The sample holds no much larger clone one base away, and base qualities are not on file. The cohort comprised around 690 healthy bone marrow donors. All cohort members were sampled while nominally healthy, although unrecorded immune exposures were likely present. The donor tested CMV seronegative, placing the donor among the approximately 400 seronegative members of the cohort. Each donor provided a peripheral blood sample, and peripheral blood mononuclear cells were used for TCR beta sequencing. The Qiagen DNeasy Blood Extraction Kit was used to extract genomic DNA from the blood cell samples. The data originate from a study of cytomegalovirus exposure and HLA in healthy donors (dated by TCRdb to 2017 to 2019). At the level of the whole study: According to an earlier analysis of around 600 of the donors, some 180 million T cells yielded 120 million or so unique TCR beta sequences and 276 Gb of sequence data. Along with the roughly 710-subject first cohort, a separate validation cohort of roughly 110 different subjects was used. Because of strong linkage in the cohort, roughly five DR-DQ haplotypes were treated as single units for association and clustering. The study aimed to test whether cataloging public T cell receptors could reveal signatures of past pathogen exposure. Alongside the repertoire data, information on donor age, sex, ethnicity and CMV serostatus was compiled. HLA typing covered class I and class II loci at four-digit resolution. Approximately 300 gigabases of sequencing data and 70 million to 100 million unique TCR sequences made up an early release that covered around 640 HLA-typed donors. High-throughput TCR immunosequencing, statistical association of individual TCRs with disease status, and machine learning were combined to predict cytomegalovirus infection status. The genetic ancestry cluster associated with self-reported Caucasian donors included over 80% of the 300 to 450 genotyped donors. The later analysis used no new phenotypic data to find candidate immune exposures, relying instead on TCR beta sequences and their occurrence across donors. In an earlier analysis of around 540 of the donors, high-throughput TCR beta sequencing was used to judge whether each TCR beta V gene segment behaved as functional or pseudogenic. A later analysis re-analyzed previously published TCR beta repertoires from roughly 690 donors and added high-resolution HLA genotyping to study TCR occurrence patterns. Among approximately 370 genotyped donors of the cohort, an average of around 240,000 unique TCR beta nucleotide sequences was sequenced per donor, of which roughly 18% were non-productive. The study used immunosequencing to profile the T cell repertoires of hundreds of subjects and linked those repertoires to cytomegalovirus serostatus. A later genetic analysis took genome-wide SNP genotypes for about 55% of the roughly 670 donors and used that subset as a discovery cohort. The number of donors typed differed by locus, with 629-630 for A, B, C, DRB1 and DQB1, around 520 for DQA1, about 610 for DPA1, and some 440 for DPB1. Every discovery cohort repertoire had been produced on one sequencing platform.

Clipping removes 3 bases from V and 6 bases from J, with 10 as the unmatched junction base count. The CDR3 measures 15 amino acids from cysteine to phenylalanine. CDR3 DNA only is kept here, 45 bases in frame from base 1. As encoded in the germline V gene, CDR1 is SGHRS while CDR2 is YFSETQ. Libraries came from the immunoSEQ multiplex PCR assay. The multiplex PCR relied on a mix of 60 forward primers for TCR Vbeta segments and 13 reverse primers for TCR Jbeta segments. Amplification of the CDR3 region of rearranged TCR beta genes was performed with a multiplex PCR assay on genomic DNA. The amplified TCR beta libraries were sequenced on the Illumina HiSeq System as 87-base-pair reads. The published analysis was carried out like this. A later analysis counted tens of millions of unique TCR beta chains across the 670 or so repertoires, and roughly 11 million of these chains were shared by at least two donors. Raw reads were error-corrected and collapsed into unique sequences by a nearest-neighbor algorithm in which closely related sequences were merged to remove PCR and sequencing errors. V, D and J gene segments were assigned by aligning CDR3 sequences to IMGT reference sequences. For a sequence to be retained, a match of at least six nucleotides was required to both a V gene segment and a J gene segment. A rearrangement was called productive if the CDR3 had no stop codons and remained in frame with V and J, and every other rearrangement was called non-productive. CDR3 was defined by IMGT convention, running from the second conserved V-encoded cysteine to the conserved J-encoded phenylalanine. The earlier analysis of some 540 of the donors excluded any sequence lacking an unambiguous match to a single V gene segment. An earlier analysis of under 750 of the donors called V segments functional above 56.7% productive rearrangements and segregating when the between-donor standard deviation exceeded 5%. A statistical classification framework was built to diagnose cytomegalovirus status from the catalog of TCR beta chain sequences. V and J gene assignment, in a later analysis, came from comparing TCR nucleotide sequences with IMGT/GENE-DB human TR gene sequences. The TCRdist pipeline was used in a later analysis to assign CDR3 sequences and most-parsimonious VDJ recombination scenarios. In a later analysis, every TCR beta chain was defined by the combination of its CDR3 amino acid sequence and its V-gene family, and reads without a unique V-gene family were dropped. A later analysis removed roughly 590 highly shared, low-generation-probability nucleotide sequences to deal with suspected cross-contamination and a sequencing artifact. In a later analysis, a clonal expansion index was calculated for each public chain from normalized within-repertoire ranks of inferred template counts. In a later analysis, generation probabilities were computed with a VDJ recombination model fitted to out-of-frame rearrangements, and the resulting probabilities were checked against IGoR. In a later analysis, TCR-TCR, TCR-HLA and TCR-CMV co-occurrence was scored with hypergeometric tests, and a repertoire-size bias correction was applied to TCR pairs. To estimate false discovery rates, a later analysis permuted the HLA or CMV assignments 20 times. A later analysis grouped co-occurring TCRs with DBSCAN, adding TCRdist sequence similarity when clustering within HLA-allele-positive subsets. Co-occurrence clustering excluded repertoires with fewer than 30,000 or more than 120,000 public chains, plus five with anomalous nucleotide sharing. TCRdb carries this immuneACCESS record with in-frame sequences only. Its versions omit some clonotypes, under half of them owing to an unresolved V gene in the studies checked, with the rest unexplained. The V and J calls and clone size are taken from that table; D and trimming were inferred from the DNA. Across this sample there are more than 150,000 clones, with about 80% seen only once. About 1.6% of the sample lies in the top ten.

General study outcomes and caveats: A further reported finding was that TCR beta sequences accurately predicted the HLA-A and HLA-B alleles for most subjects in the first cohort. Because some donors lacked HLA typing at each locus, the association tests relied only on the typed subset. Some IMGT-functional V segments, including TRBV6-2 and TRBV6-3, could not be told apart with the 87-base-pair reads, so those segments were excluded. The cohort was sequenced for TCR beta chains only, and without alpha or paired-chain data the features that could be detected were limited. In vitro tests confirmed that a few of the cytomegalovirus-associated TCR beta chains recognize cytomegalovirus antigens. In a later genetic analysis, a missense DCLRE1C variant was associated with V-gene and J-gene trimming of TCR beta chains, and the association was replicated in an independent cohort. In an earlier analysis of some 540 of the donors, most TCR beta V segments appeared in productive rearrangements about 90% or about 30% of the time, broadly matching IMGT annotations. The classifier was reported to diagnose cytomegalovirus status with high specificity and sensitivity in both the original and validation cohorts. About 15 rarely observed V segments, including chromosome 9 orphons, were excluded from the earlier analysis of a few hundred of the donors because counts were too low. When HLA alleles, especially DR and DQ, strongly co-occurred, TCR associations were difficult to assign to individual alleles. In a later analysis, the rate of TCR association differed among HLA loci, with DRB1 alleles having the most associated TCRs and HLA-C alleles having the fewest. Compared with the roughly 710-donor mean, donors in an Asian-associated ancestry cluster had fewer N-insertions in productive TCRs, according to a later genetic analysis. According to a later analysis, parvovirus B19, influenza, CMV and Epstein-Barr virus appeared linked to several top co-occurrence clusters. A total of roughly 160 TCR beta chains were listed by the study as associated with cytomegalovirus. A later analysis found that HLA-associated TCR beta chains were more clonally expanded and had lower generation probabilities than equally common non-associated chains. Most TCR sequences were observed very rarely across donors, whereas some public TCRs were present in many individuals. Linkage disequilibrium might explain the correlated functional status among segregating V segments, but an unknown experimental factor could not be excluded. At a false discovery rate of 0.05, a later analysis linked under 20,000 TCR beta sequences to specific HLA alleles. Immune exposure information for the cohort was limited to CMV serostatus. Sequencing depth was assumed to be roughly uniform across donors in the presence/absence analyses, though that assumption may not hold. Most CMV-associated TCR beta chains appeared to be HLA-restricted in a later analysis, and the HLA associations seemed to be driven largely by CMV exposure. The sequencing pipeline was judged likely to have produced a cluster of highly shared sequence variants as a technical artifact. The authors suggested that the approach could potentially be extended to other disease states and immunological phenotypes.

Sequencing was done on a sample of PBMCs. The sequence was collected from a man aged 40-49 years in good health and CMV-seronegative. The V and J genes are TRBV5-1 and TRBJ2-3, with 7 central nucleotides matching TRBD2. The CDR3 sequence is CASSWGRADSDTQYF. The nucleotide sequence is TGCGCCAGCAGCTGGGGGAGGGCCGACTCTGATACGCAGTATTTT.